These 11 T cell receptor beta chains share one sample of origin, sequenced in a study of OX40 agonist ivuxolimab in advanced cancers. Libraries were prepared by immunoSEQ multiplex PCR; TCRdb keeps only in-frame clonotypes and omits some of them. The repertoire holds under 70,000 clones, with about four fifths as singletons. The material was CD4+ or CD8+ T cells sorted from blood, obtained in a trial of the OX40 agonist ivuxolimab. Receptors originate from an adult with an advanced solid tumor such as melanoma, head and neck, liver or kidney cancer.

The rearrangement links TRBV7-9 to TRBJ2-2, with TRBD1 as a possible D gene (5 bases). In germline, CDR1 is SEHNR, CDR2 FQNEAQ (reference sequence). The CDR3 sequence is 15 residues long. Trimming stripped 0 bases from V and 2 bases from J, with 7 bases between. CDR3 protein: CASSLAGRNTGELFF. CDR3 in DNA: TGTGCCAGCAGCTTAGCGGGGCGAAACACCGGGGAGCTGTTTTTT. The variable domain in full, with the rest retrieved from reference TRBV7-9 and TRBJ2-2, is DTGVSQNPRHKITKRGQNVTFRCDPISEHNRLYWYRQTLGQGPEFLTYFQNEAQLEKSRLLSDRFSAERPKGSFSTLEIQRTEQGDSAMYLCASSLAGRNTGELFFGEGSRLTVL.

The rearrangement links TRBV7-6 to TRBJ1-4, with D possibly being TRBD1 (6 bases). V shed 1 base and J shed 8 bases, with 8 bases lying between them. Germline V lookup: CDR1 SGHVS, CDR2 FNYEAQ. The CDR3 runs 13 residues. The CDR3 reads CASSLGGGEKLFF. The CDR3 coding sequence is TGTGCCAGCAGCTTAGGTGGGGGCGAAAAACTGTTTTTT.

This CDR3 is CASSEGTGNTIYF. The CDR3, as DNA: TGTGCCAGCTCAGAGGGGACTGGAAACACCATATATTTT. The chain employs TRBV18 and TRBJ1-3, with D perhaps TRBD1 (5 bases). Trimming took off 5 bases at V and 2 bases at J, with 7 bases between the two ends. Germline CDR1 KGHSH, CDR2 LQKENI. CDR3 length: 13 amino acids.

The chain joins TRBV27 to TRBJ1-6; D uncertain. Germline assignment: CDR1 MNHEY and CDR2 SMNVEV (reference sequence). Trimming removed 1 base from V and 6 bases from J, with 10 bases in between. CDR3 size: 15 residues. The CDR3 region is CASSLFDMSNSPLHF. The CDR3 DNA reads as TGTGCCAGCAGTTTATTCGACATGAGTAATTCACCCCTCCACTTT.

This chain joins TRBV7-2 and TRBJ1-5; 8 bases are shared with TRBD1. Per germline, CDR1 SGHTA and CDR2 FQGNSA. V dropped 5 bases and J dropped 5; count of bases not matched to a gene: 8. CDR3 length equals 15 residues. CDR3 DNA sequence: TGTGCCAGCAGCCTTCAGGGGGCGCGAGATCAGCCCCAGCATTTT. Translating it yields CASSLQGARDQPQHF.

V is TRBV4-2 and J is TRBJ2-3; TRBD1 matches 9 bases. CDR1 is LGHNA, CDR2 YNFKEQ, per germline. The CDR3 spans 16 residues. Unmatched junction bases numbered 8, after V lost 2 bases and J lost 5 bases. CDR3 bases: TGTGCCAGCAGCCAATCCGTCGGGACAGGGAGAGATACGCAGTATTTT. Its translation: CASSQSVGTGRDTQYF.

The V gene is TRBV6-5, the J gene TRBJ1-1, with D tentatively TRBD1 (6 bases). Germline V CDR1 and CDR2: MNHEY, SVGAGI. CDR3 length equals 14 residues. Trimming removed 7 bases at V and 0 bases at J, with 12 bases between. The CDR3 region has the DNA TGTGCCAGCAACGACAGGCGCATGAACACTGAAGCTTTCTTT. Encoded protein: CASNDRRMNTEAFF.

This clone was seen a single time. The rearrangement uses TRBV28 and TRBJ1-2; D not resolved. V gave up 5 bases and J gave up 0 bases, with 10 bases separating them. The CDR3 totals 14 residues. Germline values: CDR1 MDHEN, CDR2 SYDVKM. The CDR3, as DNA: TGTGCCAGCAGTACAGCTTCAGCTAACTATGGCTACACCTTC. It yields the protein CASSTASANYGYTF.

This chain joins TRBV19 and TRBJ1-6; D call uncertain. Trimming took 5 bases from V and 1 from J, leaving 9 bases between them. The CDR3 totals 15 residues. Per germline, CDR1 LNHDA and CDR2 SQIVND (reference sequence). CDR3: CASSVGGSYNSPLHF. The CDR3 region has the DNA TGTGCCAGTAGTGTGGGTGGATCCTATAATTCACCCCTCCACTTT.

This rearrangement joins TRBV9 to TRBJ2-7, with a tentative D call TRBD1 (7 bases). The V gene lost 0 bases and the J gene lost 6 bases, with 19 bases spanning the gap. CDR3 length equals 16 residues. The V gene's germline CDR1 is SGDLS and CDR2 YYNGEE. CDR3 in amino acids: CASSVAVEGAVLEQYF. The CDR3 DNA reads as TGTGCCAGCAGCGTAGCCGTGGAGGGGGCCGTCCTCGAGCAGTACTTC.

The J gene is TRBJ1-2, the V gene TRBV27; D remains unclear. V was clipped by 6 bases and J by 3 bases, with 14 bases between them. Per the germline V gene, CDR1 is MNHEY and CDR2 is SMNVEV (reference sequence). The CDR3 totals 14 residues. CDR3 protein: CASRTSRTDYGYTF. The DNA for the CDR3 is TGTGCCAGCAGGACTTCACGGACCGACTATGGCTACACCTTC.